Sequencing of this T cell receptor beta chain was carried out in a study of CD8 T cells in Susac syndrome. TCR beta sequencing was performed on blood CD8+ and CD4+ T cells. Bulk CD8+ and CD4+ cells came from magnetic negative isolation; CD8+ TEMRA by FACS. This CDR3 contains 15 residues. Per germline, CDR1 GTSNPN and CDR2 SVGIG (reference sequence). V was cut by 5 bases and J by 0 bases, with 14 bases left in between. After extraction with the RNeasy kit, about 0.5 to 1 ug of the RNA was reverse transcribed using random hexamers. TCRdb itself ran the immunoSEQ multiplex PCR reads through MiXCR, one entry per CDR3 protein. The sample comprises 250,000 to 350,000 distinct CDR3 sequences, 92% of which are singletons, and about 0.07% rests with the top ten.

V is TRBV30 and J is TRBJ1-5; D unresolved. Material for sequencing was CD4+ T cells from PBMCs. The clonotype originates from a human donor with multiple sclerosis. In DNA, the CDR3 is TGTGCCTGGGACCGGGCAGAGTATAGCAATCAGCCCCAGCATTTT. Amino acid sequence: CAWDRAEYSNQPQHF.